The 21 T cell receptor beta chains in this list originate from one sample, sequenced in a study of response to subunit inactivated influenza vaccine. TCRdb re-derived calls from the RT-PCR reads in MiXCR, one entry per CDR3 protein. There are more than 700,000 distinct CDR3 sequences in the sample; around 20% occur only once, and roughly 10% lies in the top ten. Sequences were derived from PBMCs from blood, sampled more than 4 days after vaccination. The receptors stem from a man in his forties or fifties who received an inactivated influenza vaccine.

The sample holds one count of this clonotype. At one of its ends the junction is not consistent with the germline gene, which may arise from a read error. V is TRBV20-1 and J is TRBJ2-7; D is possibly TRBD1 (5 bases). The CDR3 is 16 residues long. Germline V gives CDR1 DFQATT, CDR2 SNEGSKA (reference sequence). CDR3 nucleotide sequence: TGCTGTGCTAGGTTTGGTGTCAGGGCTCTCTCCTACGAGCAGTACTTC. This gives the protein CCARFGVRALSYEQYF.

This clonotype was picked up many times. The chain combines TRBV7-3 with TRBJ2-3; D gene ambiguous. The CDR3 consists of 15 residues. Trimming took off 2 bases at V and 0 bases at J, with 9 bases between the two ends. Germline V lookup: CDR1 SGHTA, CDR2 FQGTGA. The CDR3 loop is CASSLDGWSTDTQYF. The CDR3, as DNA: TGTGCCAGCAGCTTAGACGGATGGAGCACAGATACGCAGTATTTT.

Here the CDR3 reads CASSRRDSENYGYTF. The CDR3 DNA is TGTGCCAGCAGCCGCCGGGACAGTGAAAACTATGGCTACACCTTC. This sequence joins TRBV7-2 and TRBJ1-2; TRBD1 matches at 7 bases. CDR3 length: 15 residues. V lost 5 bases, J lost 2 bases, and 8 bases stayed unmatched. From germline, CDR1 is SGHTA and CDR2 FQGNSA.

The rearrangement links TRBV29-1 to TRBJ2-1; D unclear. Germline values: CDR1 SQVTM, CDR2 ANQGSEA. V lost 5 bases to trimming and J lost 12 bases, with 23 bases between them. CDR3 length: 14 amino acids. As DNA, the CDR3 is TGCAGCGTTCCCCTTACCAGTTACATCGTTGGGCAGTTCTTC. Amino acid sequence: CSVPLTSYIVGQFF.

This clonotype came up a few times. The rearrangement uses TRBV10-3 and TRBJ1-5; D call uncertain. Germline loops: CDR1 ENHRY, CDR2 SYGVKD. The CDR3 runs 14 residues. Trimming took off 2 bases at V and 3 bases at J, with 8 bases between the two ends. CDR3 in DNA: TGTGCCATCAGTGAGGGGAAACCCAATCAGCCCCAGCATTTT. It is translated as CAISEGKPNQPQHF.

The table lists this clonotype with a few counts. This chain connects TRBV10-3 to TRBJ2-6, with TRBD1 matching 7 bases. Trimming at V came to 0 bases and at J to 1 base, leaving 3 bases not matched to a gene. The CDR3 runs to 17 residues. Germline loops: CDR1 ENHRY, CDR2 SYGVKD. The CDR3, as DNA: TGTGCCATCAGTGAGTCGACACAGGGGTCTGGGGCCAACGTCCTGACTTTC. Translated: CAISESTQGSGANVLTF.

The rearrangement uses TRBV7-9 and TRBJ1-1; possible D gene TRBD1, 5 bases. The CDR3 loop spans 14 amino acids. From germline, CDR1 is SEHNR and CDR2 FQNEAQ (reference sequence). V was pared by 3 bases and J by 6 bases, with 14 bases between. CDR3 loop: CASSFPGREPEAFF. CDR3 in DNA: TGTGCCAGCAGCTTCCCAGGGAGGGAGCCTGAAGCTTTCTTT.

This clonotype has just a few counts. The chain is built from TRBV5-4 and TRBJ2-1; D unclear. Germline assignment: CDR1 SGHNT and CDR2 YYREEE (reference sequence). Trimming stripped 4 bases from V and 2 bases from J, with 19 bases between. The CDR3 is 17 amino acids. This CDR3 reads CASSRPLGSLTYNEQFF. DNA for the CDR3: TGTGCCAGCAGCCGCCCCCTAGGAAGCCTCACCTACAATGAGCAGTTCTTC.

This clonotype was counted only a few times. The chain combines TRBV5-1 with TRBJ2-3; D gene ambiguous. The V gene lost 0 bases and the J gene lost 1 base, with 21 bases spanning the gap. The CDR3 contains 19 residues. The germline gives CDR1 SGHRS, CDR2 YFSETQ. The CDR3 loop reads CASSLAVYTSNPGTDTQYF. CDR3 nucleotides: TGCGCCAGCAGCTTGGCCGTCTACACTTCTAATCCTGGCACAGATACGCAGTATTTT.

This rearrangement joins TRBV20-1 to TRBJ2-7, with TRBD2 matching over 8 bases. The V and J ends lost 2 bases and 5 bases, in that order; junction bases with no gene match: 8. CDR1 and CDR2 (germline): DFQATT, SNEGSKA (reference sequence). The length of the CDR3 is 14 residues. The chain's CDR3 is CSARKAGALDEQYF. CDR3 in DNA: TGCAGTGCTAGAAAAGCGGGAGCCCTTGACGAGCAGTACTTC.

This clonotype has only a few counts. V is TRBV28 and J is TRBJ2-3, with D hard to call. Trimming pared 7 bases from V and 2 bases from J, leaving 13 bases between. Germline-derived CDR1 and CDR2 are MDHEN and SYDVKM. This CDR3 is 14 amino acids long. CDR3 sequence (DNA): TGTGCCAGCACTAGGCAGCCAGCCACAGATACGCAGTATTTT. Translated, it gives CASTRQPATDTQYF.

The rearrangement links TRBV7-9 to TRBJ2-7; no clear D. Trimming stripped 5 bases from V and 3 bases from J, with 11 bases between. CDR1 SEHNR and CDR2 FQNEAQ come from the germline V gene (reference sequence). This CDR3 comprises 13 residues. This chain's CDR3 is CASSLDLDYEQYF. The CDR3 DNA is TGTGCCAGCAGCCTGGATTTAGACTACGAGCAGTACTTC.

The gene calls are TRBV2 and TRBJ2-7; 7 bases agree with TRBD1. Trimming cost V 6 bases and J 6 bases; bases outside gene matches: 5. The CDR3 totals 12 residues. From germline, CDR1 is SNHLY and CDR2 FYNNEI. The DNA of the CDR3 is TGTGCCAGCAGGGGGACAGCCCCCGAGCAGTACTTC. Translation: CASRGTAPEQYF. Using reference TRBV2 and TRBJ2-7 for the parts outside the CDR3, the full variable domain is EPEVTQTPSHQVTQMGQEVILRCVPISNHLYFYWYRQILGQKVEFLVSFYNNEISEKSEIFDDQFSVERPDGSNFTLKIRSTKLEDSAMYFCASRGTAPEQYFGPGTRLTVT.

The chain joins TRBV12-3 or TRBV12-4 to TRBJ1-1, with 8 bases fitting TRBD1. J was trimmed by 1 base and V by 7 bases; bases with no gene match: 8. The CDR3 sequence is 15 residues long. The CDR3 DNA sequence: TGTGCCAGCATTCGTCCCGGGACAGGGAACACTGAAGCTTTCTTT. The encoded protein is CASIRPGTGNTEAFF.

The CDR3 nucleotides read TGTGCCAGCAGCCTTCTAGACGGGGATACGCAGTATTTT. It codes for CASSLLDGDTQYF. The chain employs TRBV6-6 and TRBJ2-3; D remains ambiguous. V was cut by 6 bases and J by 6 bases, with 13 bases left in between. CDR1 is MNHNY, CDR2 SVGAGI, per germline (reference sequence). This CDR3 spans 13 amino acids.

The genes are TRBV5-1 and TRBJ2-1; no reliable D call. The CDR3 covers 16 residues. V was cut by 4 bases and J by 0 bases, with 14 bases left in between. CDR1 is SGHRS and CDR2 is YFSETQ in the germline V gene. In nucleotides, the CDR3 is TGCGCCAGCAGCAGGCAGTGGAAGAGCTCCTACAATGAGCAGTTCTTC. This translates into CASSRQWKSSYNEQFF. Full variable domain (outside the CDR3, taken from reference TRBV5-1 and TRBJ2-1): KAGVTQTPRYLIKTRGQQVTLSCSPISGHRSVSWYQQTPGQGLQFLFEYFSETQRNKGNFPGRFSGRQFSNSRSEMNVSTLELGDSALYLCASSRQWKSSYNEQFFGPGTRLTVL.

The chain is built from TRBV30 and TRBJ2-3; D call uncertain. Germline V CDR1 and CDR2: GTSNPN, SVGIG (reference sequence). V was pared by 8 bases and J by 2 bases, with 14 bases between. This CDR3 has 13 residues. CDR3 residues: CAGIHSNTDTQYF. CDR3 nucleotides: TGTGCCGGGATACACTCTAACACAGATACGCAGTATTTT.

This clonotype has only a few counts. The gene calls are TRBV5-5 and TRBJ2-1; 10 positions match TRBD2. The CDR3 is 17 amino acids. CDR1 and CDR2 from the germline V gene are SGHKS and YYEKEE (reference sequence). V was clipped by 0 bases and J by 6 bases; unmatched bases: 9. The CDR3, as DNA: TGTGCCAGCAGCTTGGGGTCTCTAGCGGGAGCAGGCAATGAGCAGTTCTTC. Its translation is CASSLGSLAGAGNEQFF.

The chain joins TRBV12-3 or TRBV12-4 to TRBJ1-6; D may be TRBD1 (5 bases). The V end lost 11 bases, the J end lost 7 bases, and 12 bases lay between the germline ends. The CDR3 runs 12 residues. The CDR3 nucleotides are TGTGCCTCCCGACGGGACAATTCACCCCTCCACTTT. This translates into CASRRDNSPLHF.

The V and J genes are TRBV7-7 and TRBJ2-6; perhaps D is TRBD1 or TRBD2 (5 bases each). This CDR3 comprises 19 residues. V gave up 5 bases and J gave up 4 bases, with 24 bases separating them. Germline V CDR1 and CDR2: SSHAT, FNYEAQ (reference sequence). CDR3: CASSAVLGTSMTGANVLTF. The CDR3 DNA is TGTGCCAGCAGCGCGGTTCTTGGGACGTCGATGACCGGGGCCAACGTCCTGACTTTC.

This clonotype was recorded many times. The CDR3: CASSLERLAGEDTQYF. As DNA, the CDR3 is TGCGCCAGCAGCTTGGAGCGACTAGCGGGGGAAGATACGCAGTATTTT. The J gene is TRBJ2-3, the V gene TRBV5-1, with 12 positions matching TRBD2. CDR1 is SGHRS and CDR2 is YFSETQ in the germline V gene. This CDR3 comprises 16 residues. Trimming at V came to 0 bases and at J to 5 bases, leaving 4 bases not matched to a gene.